Reported below is one TCR beta chain. Its antigen is unknown. This CDR3 comprises 12 residues. CDR1 is SQVTM and CDR2 is ANQGSEA in the germline V gene. The data were taken from a study of monozygotic twins with inflammatory bowel disease. Study-level points and caveats: Compared with healthy twins, IBD patients shared fewer clonotypes with others, especially with disease activity. A reduction in TCRbeta diversity (inverse Simpson) was seen in IBD patients relative to healthy co-twins. The data offered no way to tell different T cell subtypes apart.

TCRdb reprocessed the 5' RACE reads, keeping one entry per CDR3 protein, no DNA. Its table records more than 350,000 distinct CDR3 sequences. The source material was blood. The rearrangement uses TRBV29-1 and TRBJ1-6; the D gene TCRdb calls, TRBD1, cannot be checked with no DNA. This TCR derives from a human donor with ulcerative colitis or Crohn's disease, or a healthy co-twin of an affected twin (not recorded which). The CDR3 protein is CSVGQGNSPLHF.